Sequencing of this T cell receptor (beta chain) was carried out in a study of beta chain features in type 1 diabetes. Study context: Patients did not differ from healthy donors in age, gender or cell yield. Overall study findings and caveats: TCRB CDR3s from Type 1 diabetes patients were moderately but significantly shorter in all four CD4+ subsets.

Every bit of the isolated RNA underwent reverse transcription, so sequencing read expressed TCRB transcripts. The repertoire was sequenced with immunoSEQ multiplex PCR; TCRdb's copy has only in-frame clones and lacks some. Of 640,000 or so clones in the sample, 11% to 15% are singletons; the top ten hold just under 0.04%. Markers CD45RO/CCR7/CD25/CD127/CD95/CD27 served to sort CD4+ naive, central memory, regulatory and stem cell-like memory cells. Every sorted population was more than 95% pure. J lost 4 bases, V lost 0 bases, and 4 bases had no gene match. Germline loops: CDR1 KGHSH, CDR2 LQKENI. This CDR3 region has 15 residues. For this clone: Its cognate antigen is unknown.

This sequence joins TRBV18 and TRBJ2-3, with 7 positions matching TRBD2. The sample taken for sequencing was naive CD4+ T cells from blood. The receptor was derived from a man aged 18 to 29 with type 1 diabetes. DNA of the CDR3: TGTGCCAGCTCACCACCCAGCGGGATGGCAGATACGCAGTATTTT. It specifies CASSPPSGMADTQYF.